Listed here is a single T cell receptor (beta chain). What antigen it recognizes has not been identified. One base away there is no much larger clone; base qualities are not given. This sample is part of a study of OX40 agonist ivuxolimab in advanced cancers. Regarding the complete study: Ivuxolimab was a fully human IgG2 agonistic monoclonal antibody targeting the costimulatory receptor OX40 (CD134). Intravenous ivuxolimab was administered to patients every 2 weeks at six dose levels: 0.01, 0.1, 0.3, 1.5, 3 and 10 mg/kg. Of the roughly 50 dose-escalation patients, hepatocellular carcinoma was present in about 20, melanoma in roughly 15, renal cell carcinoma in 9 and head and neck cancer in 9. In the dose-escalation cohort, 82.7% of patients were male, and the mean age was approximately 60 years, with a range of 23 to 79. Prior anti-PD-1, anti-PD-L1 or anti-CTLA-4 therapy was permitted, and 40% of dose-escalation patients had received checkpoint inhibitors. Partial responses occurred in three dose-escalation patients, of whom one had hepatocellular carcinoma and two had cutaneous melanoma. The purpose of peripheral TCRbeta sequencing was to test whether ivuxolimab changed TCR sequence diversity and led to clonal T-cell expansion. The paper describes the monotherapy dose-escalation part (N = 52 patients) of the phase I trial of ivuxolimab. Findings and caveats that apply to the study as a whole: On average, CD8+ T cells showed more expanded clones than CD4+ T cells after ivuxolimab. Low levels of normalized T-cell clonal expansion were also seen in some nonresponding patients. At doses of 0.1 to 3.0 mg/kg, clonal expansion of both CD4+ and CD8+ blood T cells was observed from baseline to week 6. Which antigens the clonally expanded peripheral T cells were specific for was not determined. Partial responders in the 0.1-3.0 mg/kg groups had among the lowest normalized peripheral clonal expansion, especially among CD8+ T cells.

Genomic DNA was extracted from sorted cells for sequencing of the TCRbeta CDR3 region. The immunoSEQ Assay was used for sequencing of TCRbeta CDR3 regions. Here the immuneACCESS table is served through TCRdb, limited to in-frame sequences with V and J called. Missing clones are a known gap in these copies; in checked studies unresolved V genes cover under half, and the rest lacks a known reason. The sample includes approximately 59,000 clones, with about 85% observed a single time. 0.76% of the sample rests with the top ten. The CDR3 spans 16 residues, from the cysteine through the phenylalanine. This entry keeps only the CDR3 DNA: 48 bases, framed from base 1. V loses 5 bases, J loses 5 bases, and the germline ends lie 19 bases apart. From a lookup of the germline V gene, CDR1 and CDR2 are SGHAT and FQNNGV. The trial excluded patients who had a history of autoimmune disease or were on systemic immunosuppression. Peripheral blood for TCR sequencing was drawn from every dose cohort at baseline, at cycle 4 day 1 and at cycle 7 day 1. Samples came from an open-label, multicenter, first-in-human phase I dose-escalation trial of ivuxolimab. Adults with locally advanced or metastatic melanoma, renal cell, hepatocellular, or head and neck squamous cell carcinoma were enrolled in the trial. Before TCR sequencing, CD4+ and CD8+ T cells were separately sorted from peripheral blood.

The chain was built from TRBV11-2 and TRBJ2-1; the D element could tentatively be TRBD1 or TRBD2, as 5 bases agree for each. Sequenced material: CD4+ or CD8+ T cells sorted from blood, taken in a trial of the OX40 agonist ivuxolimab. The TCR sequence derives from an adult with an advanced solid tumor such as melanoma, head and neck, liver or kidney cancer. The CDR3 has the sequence CASSRRGWDRNNEQFF. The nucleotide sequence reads TGTGCCAGCAGCCGAAGGGGATGGGACCGCAACAATGAGCAGTTCTTC.